Below are 10 T cell receptor beta chains sequenced from a single sample in a study of cytomegalovirus exposure and HLA in healthy donors. The PCR employed 60 Vbeta primers together with 13 Jbeta primers. The repertoire was sequenced with immunoSEQ multiplex PCR; TCRdb's copy has only in-frame clones and lacks some. The sample carries 200,000 or so clones, 70% to 80% recorded once. Sequences were obtained from PBMCs. These TCRs come from a male donor in good health and CMV-seropositive.

The V call is TRBV7-2, the J call TRBJ2-1; 11 bases are a match to TRBD2. CDR1 SGHTA and CDR2 FQGNSA come from the germline V gene. The junction had 3 bases not matched to a gene; V was cut back by 5 bases and J by 3 bases. The CDR3 loop spans 15 amino acids. Here the CDR3 DNA reads TGTGCCAGCAGCCCTAGCGGGGGGAGCTACAATGAGCAGTTCTTC. It specifies CASSPSGGSYNEQFF.

V is TRBV30 and J is TRBJ1-5, with D possibly being TRBD1 (6 bases). V lost 1 base, J lost 6 bases, and 13 bases lay in between. The V gene's germline CDR1 is GTSNPN and CDR2 SVGIG (reference sequence). The CDR3 contains 14 residues. CDR3 region: CAWSEGGGIQPQHF. The CDR3 nucleotides read TGTGCCTGGAGTGAAGGGGGGGGAATTCAGCCCCAGCATTTT.

The rearrangement uses TRBV7-8 and TRBJ1-3; D gene unclear. V lost 1 base, J lost 0 bases, and 13 bases lay in between. Germline CDR1 SGHVS, CDR2 FQNEAQ. There are 17 residues in the CDR3. Here the CDR3 DNA reads TGTGCCAGCAGCTTAGTGGCGGGCTTCAACTCTGGAAACACCATATATTTT. Translation gives CASSLVAGFNSGNTIYF. The full variable domain, completed using reference TRBV7-8 and TRBJ1-3, is GAGVSQSPRYKVAKRGQDVALRCDPISGHVSLFWYQQALGQGPEFLTYFQNEAQLDKSGLPSDRFFAERPEGSVSTLKIQRTQQEDSAVYLCASSLVAGFNSGNTIYFGEGSWLTVV.

This clone was seen only a few times. J is TRBJ1-3 and V is TRBV4-2; 7 nucleotides match TRBD1. V lost 0 bases to trimming and J lost 1 base; unmatched junction nucleotides: 15. CDR3 size: 20 residues. Germline lookup yields CDR1 LGHNA and CDR2 YNFKEQ. As DNA, the CDR3 is TGTGCCAGCAGCCAAGAAATAGGAGTGAGACAGGGAAGATCTGGAAACACCATATATTTT. It specifies CASSQEIGVRQGRSGNTIYF.

The V and J genes are TRBV5-1 and TRBJ1-1; D unresolved. Germline values: CDR1 SGHRS, CDR2 YFSETQ. Trimming left V 3 bases short and J 0 bases short, with 15 bases between. The CDR3 loop spans 16 amino acids. This CDR3 reads CASSSDGGSLNTEAFF. The CDR3 bases are TGCGCCAGCAGCTCAGACGGAGGCAGTCTGAACACTGAAGCTTTCTTT.

The chain links TRBV11-2 to TRBJ2-3, with TRBD1 as a possible D gene (5 bases). Trimming left V 5 bases short and J 2 bases short, with 11 bases between. This CDR3 comprises 14 residues. Germline loops: CDR1 SGHAT, CDR2 FQNNGV. The CDR3 spells CASSQGSATDTQYF. The CDR3 nucleotides are TGTGCCAGCAGCCAGGGATCAGCCACAGATACGCAGTATTTT.

V usage is TRBV7-3 and J usage is TRBJ2-2; 7 bases line up with TRBD2. Looked up from germline, CDR1 is SGHTA and CDR2 is FQGTGA. CDR3 length: 14 amino acids. V lost 5 bases to trimming and J lost 7 bases; unmatched junction nucleotides: 7. CDR3 DNA: TGTGCCAGCAGCATAGGACTAGTCGGCGGGGAGCTGTTTTTT. This codes for CASSIGLVGGELFF.

The genes are TRBV4-2 and TRBJ1-5; TRBD1 agrees at 9 bases. CDR3 length: 14 amino acids. The V gene's germline CDR1 is LGHNA and CDR2 YNFKEQ. V shed 0 bases and J 6 bases; nucleotides not matched to a gene: 0. Written as DNA, the CDR3 is TGTGCCAGCAGCCAAGAGACAGGGGGTCAGCCCCAGCATTTT. Its translation: CASSQETGGQPQHF.

The rearrangement joins TRBV30 to TRBJ2-3, with D hard to call. There are 12 residues in the CDR3. Trimming removed 2 bases at V and 6 bases at J, with 9 bases between. CDR1 GTSNPN and CDR2 SVGIG come from the germline V gene (reference sequence). This CDR3 is CAWSPPLDTQYF. DNA of the CDR3: TGTGCCTGGAGTCCCCCTTTGGATACGCAGTATTTT.

The V gene is TRBV25-1, the J gene TRBJ2-5; no clear D gene. Between the trimmed V and J ends, which lost 1 base and 3 bases, there was a span of 9 bases. The CDR3 is 14 amino acids. The germline V gene has CDR1 MGHDK and CDR2 SYGVNS. The CDR3 DNA reads as TGTGCCAGCAGTGAATTCAGGAAAAAAGAGACCCAGTACTTC. Encoded protein: CASSEFRKKETQYF.